Listed here are 22 T cell receptor beta chains from one sample, sequenced in a study of patients and donors after allogeneic stem cell transplantation. MiXCR was run by TCRdb on the RT-PCR reads, yielding one entry per CDR3 protein. Of about 200,000 distinct CDR3 sequences listed, more than 35% were seen once; the top ten hold approximately 10%. The sample consisted of blood, either unsorted or a sorted T cell fraction (not recorded which). The receptors come from a human donor who was either an allogeneic HSCT recipient or a stem cell or donor lymphocyte infusion donor (not recorded which). It is not recorded whose cells these are; they may come from a transplant donor.

This clonotype was seen a handful of times. V usage is TRBV11-2 and J usage is TRBJ2-2, with 7 bases that match TRBD2. From germline, CDR1 is SGHAT and CDR2 FQNNGV. This CDR3 comprises 15 residues. J was trimmed by 3 bases and V by 5 bases; bases with no gene match: 6. Here the CDR3 reads CASSREDTYTGELFF. DNA for the CDR3: TGTGCCAGCAGCCGGGAGGACACCTACACCGGGGAGCTGTTTTTT.

V gene TRBV29-1 combines with J gene TRBJ2-7; 8 nucleotides align to TRBD2. Germline CDR1 is SQVTM and CDR2 is ANQGSEA. Trimming cost V 6 bases and J 3 bases; bases outside gene matches: 10. This CDR3 has 14 amino acids. CDR3 bases: TGCAGCGTGGTACTAGCGGCCGAGGGCTACGAGCAGTACTTC. Residues: CSVVLAAEGYEQYF.

This clonotype came up a few times. The chain has TRBV12-3 or TRBV12-4 and TRBJ1-1, with a weak D call TRBD1 (6 bases). The germline V and J ends were trimmed by 8 bases and 5 bases, with 15 bases remaining between them. The CDR3 totals 13 residues. This CDR3 is CASEMGAGTEAFF. The CDR3 region has the DNA TGTGCCAGCGAGATGGGGGCGGGGACTGAAGCTTTCTTT.

The chain combines TRBV6-6 with TRBJ1-1, with D unresolved. Germline V gives CDR1 MNHNY, CDR2 SVGAGI (reference sequence). The V end was cut by 6 bases, the J end by 4 bases, with 12 bases between. The CDR3 contains 13 residues. The CDR3 reads CASRQMEGTEAFF. In DNA, the CDR3 is TGTGCCAGCAGGCAAATGGAAGGCACTGAAGCTTTCTTT.

The V call is TRBV5-1, the J call TRBJ1-4; no firm D call. V was cut by 1 base and J by 5 bases, with 15 bases left in between. This CDR3 has 16 amino acids. Germline V gene data show CDR1 as SGHRS and CDR2 as YFSETQ. DNA of the CDR3: TGCGCCAGCAGCTTGACTGCTGTGGTCTACAATGAAAAACTGTTTTTT. The encoded protein is CASSLTAVVYNEKLFF. Together with reference TRBV5-1 and TRBJ1-4, the CDR3 gives the full variable domain: KAGVTQTPRYLIKTRGQQVTLSCSPISGHRSVSWYQQTPGQGLQFLFEYFSETQRNKGNFPGRFSGRQFSNSRSEMNVSTLELGDSALYLCASSLTAVVYNEKLFFGSGTQLSVL.

Only a few counts were recorded for this clonotype. The chain is built from TRBV29-1 and TRBJ1-3, with D perhaps matching TRBD1 (5 bases). The CDR3 is 11 residues long. Germline V gene lookup returns CDR1 SQVTM and CDR2 ANQGSEA. Trimming shortened V by 4 bases and J by 10 bases, and 11 bases separated the two germline ends. The CDR3 here is CSVARERTIYF. CDR3 DNA sequence: TGCAGCGTTGCCAGGGAACGAACCATATATTTT.

The chain employs TRBV7-2 and TRBJ2-3; tentatively, D is TRBD1 or TRBD2 (5 bases each). This CDR3 is 15 amino acids long. CDR1 is SGHTA, CDR2 FQGNSA, per germline. The germline V and J ends were trimmed by 1 base and 3 bases, with 11 bases remaining between them. CDR3 sequence reads: CASSLVRGGTDTQYF. CDR3 coding DNA: TGTGCCAGCAGCTTAGTCCGTGGGGGAACAGATACGCAGTATTTT.

J is TRBJ2-7 and V is TRBV24-1; 8 nucleotides align to TRBD1. The CDR3 length is 15 residues. After removal of 4 bases from V and 2 bases from J, the junction contained 6 bases not matched to a gene. CDR1 KGHDR and CDR2 SFDVKD come from the germline V gene. CDR3 protein: CATSDSTGVPYEQYF. The CDR3 DNA sequence: TGTGCCACCAGTGACTCGACAGGGGTCCCCTACGAGCAGTACTTC.

The chain links TRBV4-2 to TRBJ2-3, with TRBD1 matching over 7 bases. Germline V CDR1 and CDR2: LGHNA, YNFKEQ. This CDR3 comprises 15 residues. V lost 3 bases and J lost 7; bases outside the gene matches: 10. CDR3 residues: CASSHGQALRNTQYF. The CDR3 nucleotides read TGTGCCAGCAGCCACGGACAGGCACTTCGGAATACGCAGTATTTT.

The V gene is TRBV11-2, the J gene TRBJ2-5, with D unclear. The CDR3 has 13 residues. Germline values: CDR1 SGHAT, CDR2 FQNNGV. V was trimmed by 4 bases and J by 3 bases, leaving 9 bases between them. CDR3 coding DNA: TGTGCCAGCAGCTCCATAAGGGAAGAGACCCAGTACTTC. Translating it yields CASSSIREETQYF.

This clonotype was counted a single time. Here the CDR3 reads CASSQTRNTIYF. The CDR3 DNA is TGTGCCAGCAGTCAGACCAGAAACACCATATATTTT. The rearrangement joins TRBV14 to TRBJ1-3, with unresolved D. V was shortened by 6 bases and J by 5 bases, with 8 bases between the two germline ends. The CDR3 loop spans 12 amino acids. CDR1 is SGHDN and CDR2 is FVKESK in the germline V gene.

The table lists this clonotype with many counts. The chain employs TRBV20-1 and TRBJ1-1; D gene unclear. Germline V gene data show CDR1 as DFQATT and CDR2 as SNEGSKA (reference sequence). The length of the CDR3 is 11 residues. V shed 7 bases and J shed 1 base, with 7 bases lying between them. For the CDR3, the DNA is TGCAGTGGCGGGGAGAACACTGAAGCTTTCTTT. This codes for CSGGENTEAFF.

The V and J genes are TRBV6-2 or TRBV6-3 and TRBJ1-1, with no clear D. The V and J ends lost 8 bases and 1 base respectively, with 11 bases between them. Germline lookup yields CDR1 MNHEY and CDR2 SVGEGT. The CDR3 totals 13 residues. This CDR3 is CASLLTANTEAFF. The CDR3 DNA reads as TGTGCCAGCCTCTTAACGGCGAACACTGAAGCTTTCTTT.

This clonotype was detected only a few times. The genes are TRBV11-2 and TRBJ2-5; 8 nucleotides agree with TRBD2. Germline V gene data show CDR1 as SGHAT and CDR2 as FQNNGV. CDR3 length: 13 amino acids. The J segment lost 6 bases and the V segment lost 8 bases, leaving 8 bases of the junction unmatched. The CDR3 region has the DNA TGTGCCAGCGCCTCGGGAGGGCGAAAGACCCAGTACTTC. Its translation is CASASGGRKTQYF.

J is TRBJ2-7 and V is TRBV4-2, with a weak D call TRBD2 (6 bases). V was shortened by 0 bases and J by 2 bases, with 8 bases between the two germline ends. CDR1 LGHNA and CDR2 YNFKEQ come from the germline V gene. The CDR3 is 14 residues long. The CDR3 protein is CASSQETGAYEQYF. The DNA of the CDR3 is TGTGCCAGCAGCCAAGAGACGGGGGCCTACGAGCAGTACTTC.

This clonotype was seen ten or more times. The chain links TRBV3-1 to TRBJ2-7, with TRBD1 identical over 7 bases. CDR3 length equals 15 residues. With V trimmed by 3 bases and J by 0 bases, 5 bases remained unmatched. The germline gives CDR1 LGHDT, CDR2 YNNKEL (reference sequence). CDR3 residues: CASSQGTVHSYEQYF. CDR3 DNA: TGTGCCAGCAGCCAGGGGACAGTGCACTCCTACGAGCAGTACTTC.

The gene calls are TRBV10-3 and TRBJ1-1, with a possible D match to TRBD1 (5 bases). V was shortened by 8 bases and J by 4 bases, with 14 bases between the two germline ends. Germline V gene data show CDR1 as ENHRY and CDR2 as SYGVKD. CDR3 length equals 13 residues. The CDR3 region has the DNA TGTGCCATCGGCAGGGTCGGCGGCACTGAAGCTTTCTTT. Protein product: CAIGRVGGTEAFF.

This clonotype was detected only a few times. The V call is TRBV12-3 or TRBV12-4, the J call TRBJ2-4; weak D call: TRBD2 (6 bases). The ends were cut back, 5 bases at V and 7 bases at J, with 18 bases in the middle. The CDR3 is 15 amino acids. Written as DNA, the CDR3 is TGTGCCAGCAGTCCCGGGACCAAAAGCGGGAACATTCAGTACTTC. It codes for CASSPGTKSGNIQYF.

This clonotype came up a few times. The chain combines TRBV10-3 with TRBJ1-5, with TRBD1 identical over 7 bases. Per the germline V gene, CDR1 is ENHRY and CDR2 is SYGVKD. With 5 bases clipped from V and 4 bases from J, the junction kept 5 bases outside the gene matches. The CDR3 extends over 14 amino acids. CDR3 nucleotides: TGTGCCATCAGTCGGGACAGCCTTAATCAGCCCCAGCATTTT. Its protein product is CAISRDSLNQPQHF.

This clonotype showed up just a few times. V gene TRBV5-1 combines with J gene TRBJ2-1, with D perhaps TRBD1 (6 bases). Per the germline V gene, CDR1 is SGHRS and CDR2 is YFSETQ. This CDR3 has 15 residues. V lost 4 bases and J 4 bases, leaving 15 bases between the germline ends. The CDR3 bases are TGCGCCAGCAGCCCTTTAGGACAGATATACAATGAGCAGTTCTTC. Translating it yields CASSPLGQIYNEQFF. Together with reference TRBV5-1 and TRBJ2-1, the CDR3 gives the full variable domain: KAGVTQTPRYLIKTRGQQVTLSCSPISGHRSVSWYQQTPGQGLQFLFEYFSETQRNKGNFPGRFSGRQFSNSRSEMNVSTLELGDSALYLCASSPLGQIYNEQFFGPGTRLTVL.

The chain has TRBV24-1 and TRBJ1-5; 10 bases match TRBD1. Trimming cost V 4 bases and J 6 bases; bases outside gene matches: 11. The CDR3 has 17 amino acids. Germline CDR1 reads KGHDR; CDR2 reads SFDVKD. CDR3 in DNA: TGTGCCACCAGTGACCGTAAGGGGACAGGGGACGGTCAGCCCCAGCATTTT. Residues: CATSDRKGTGDGQPQHF.

The chain is built from TRBV12-3 or TRBV12-4 and TRBJ2-2; D might be TRBD2 (6 bases). V was shortened by 3 bases and J by 5 bases, with 16 bases between the two germline ends. CDR3 length equals 16 residues. As DNA, the CDR3 is TGTGCCAGCAGTTTGTTTGGGGCAGGGACTACCGGGGAGCTGTTTTTT. Its protein is CASSLFGAGTTGELFF.